Included here is one T cell receptor beta chain sequence, with context. This sample is part of a study of blood T cell repertoires in COVID-19. Across the whole study: Samples taken during acute and convalescent COVID-19 were collected in the United States, Italy and Spain. The analysed material was cDNA or gDNA that came from T cells, B-cell-depleted T cells, or PBMCs.

Authors' analysis steps: Using reference gene primer amplification, nucleated cell counts were estimated. Method: immunoSEQ multiplex PCR; TCRdb's copy keeps in-frame clones and lacks some. That table furnishes V, J and clone size, whereas the DNA furnished D and trimming. The sample has around 200,000 clones, 70% to 90% seen once; the top ten hold around 4.9%. Trimming took 2 bases from V and 3 from J, leaving 16 bases between them. CDR1 and CDR2 (germline): MNHEY, SVGEGT. CDR3 length: 16 amino acids. This sequence was found in a woman older than 75 with acute or convalescent COVID-19. This chain links TRBV6-2 or TRBV6-3 with TRBJ1-2, with D maybe TRBD1 (6 bases). The sample was peripheral blood. The CDR3 DNA follows: TGTGCCAGCAGTTACAAATCAGGGGTTTTGGACTATGGCTACACCTTC. Residues: CASSYKSGVLDYGYTF.